This is a list of T cell receptor beta chains from one sample in a study of blood T cell repertoires in COVID-19. The protocol was immunoSEQ multiplex PCR, while the TCRdb copy is restricted to in-frame clones and leaves out a portion. The data contain 300,000 or so clones, 89% of them singletons. Source material: PBMCs or T cells enriched from blood (not recorded which). Receptors originate from a woman aged 45-59 years who had been exposed to COVID-19. Both conserved end residues are part of each CDR3. The D gene is left open where the match is weak. Size is stated for part of the rows, as once, few or many counts, or as a class when the clone is expanded.

clone_size	d_call	v_call	j_call	cdr3_aa	cdr3_nt
.	.	TRBV28	TRBJ2-5	CASRSPGAGDQETQYF	TGTGCCAGCAGGTCGCCGGGGGCGGGGGACCAAGAGACCCAGTACTTC
.	TRBD1	TRBV7-2	TRBJ1-1	CASSSLGQGKTEAFF	TGTGCCAGCAGCTCCCTGGGACAGGGGAAAACTGAAGCTTTCTTT
.	.	TRBV7-2	TRBJ2-2	CASSSQGTGELFF	TGTGCCAGCAGCTCGCAGGGGACCGGGGAGCTGTTTTTT
.	.	TRBV2	TRBJ1-3	CASSDNRGNTIYF	TGTGCCAGCAGTGATAATCGGGGAAACACCATATATTTT
.	TRBD1	TRBV3-1/TRBV3-2	TRBJ1-6	CASSHGGTGVSPLHF	TGTGCCAGCAGCCACGGCGGGACAGGGGTTTCACCCCTCCACTTT
once	TRBD1	TRBV7-8	TRBJ2-7	CASSLPGTASYEQYF	TGTGCCAGCAGCTTACCCGGGACAGCTTCCTACGAGCAGTACTTC
.	TRBD1	TRBV5-5	TRBJ2-3	CASSFGTGDTQYF	TGTGCCAGCAGCTTCGGGACAGGGGATACGCAGTATTTT
few	.	TRBV2	TRBJ1-6	CASSDARRTNSPLHF	TGTGCCAGCAGTGACGCACGTAGGACAAATTCACCCCTCCACTTT
.	.	TRBV29-1	TRBJ2-3	CSVRTTSTDTQYF	TGCAGCGTCCGGACTACCAGCACAGATACGCAGTATTTT
.	TRBD2	TRBV11-2	TRBJ2-3	CASSLNPLGLATDTQYF	TGTGCCAGCAGCTTAAACCCACTGGGACTAGCCACAGATACGCAGTATTTT
.	TRBD1	TRBV28	TRBJ2-2	CASTVPGGRGTGELFF	TGTGCCAGCACCGTACCAGGGGGCCGTGGTACCGGGGAGCTGTTTTTT
.	.	TRBV30	TRBJ1-5	CAWSDRYSNQPQHF	TGTGCCTGGAGCGACAGGTATAGCAATCAGCCCCAGCATTTT
.	.	TRBV19	TRBJ1-4	CASSFWRDRNEKLFF	TGTGCCAGTAGTTTTTGGAGAGATCGAAATGAAAAACTGTTTTTT
.	TRBD1	TRBV14	TRBJ1-1	CASSAGTGSFAEAFF	TGTGCCAGCAGCGCCGGGACAGGATCCTTCGCTGAAGCTTTCTTT
.	TRBD1	TRBV28	TRBJ1-4	CASRPAGTGNEKLFF	TGTGCCAGCAGGCCTGCTGGGACAGGGAATGAAAAACTGTTTTTT
.	.	TRBV6-5	TRBJ1-5	CASTYVGLGNQPQHF	TGTGCCAGCACCTATGTTGGGCTCGGCAATCAGCCCCAGCATTTT
.	TRBD2	TRBV7-9	TRBJ2-1	CASSLGRGAGSSYNEQFF	TGTGCCAGCAGCTTAGGGCGGGGAGCGGGAAGCTCCTACAATGAGCAGTTCTTC
.	.	TRBV5-1	TRBJ1-2	CASSLDWERAGYTF	TGCGCCAGCAGCTTGGATTGGGAGCGGGCTGGCTACACCTTC
.	TRBD2	TRBV7-7	TRBJ2-2	CASSLASSGETGELFF	TGTGCTAGCAGCTTAGCTTCTAGCGGAGAGACCGGGGAGCTGTTTTTT
.	TRBD1	TRBV19	TRBJ1-6	CASSISGQVDSPLHF	TGTGCCAGTAGTATTAGCGGACAGGTAGATTCACCCCTCCACTTT
.	TRBD1	TRBV7-6	TRBJ1-3	CASSLKPDRGSGNTIYF	TGTGCCAGCAGCTTAAAGCCCGACAGGGGCTCTGGAAACACCATATATTTT
.	TRBD2	TRBV5-1	TRBJ2-1	CASSLVTSGGPLGNEQFF	TGCGCCAGCAGCTTGGTGACTAGCGGGGGCCCTCTCGGCAATGAGCAGTTCTTC
.	.	TRBV28	TRBJ2-3	CASSKPRGPDGDTQYF	TGTGCCAGCAGTAAGCCGCGGGGGCCGGATGGAGATACGCAGTATTTT
.	TRBD1	TRBV27	TRBJ2-7	CASSYRQGPAYEQYF	TGTGCCAGCAGTTACCGACAGGGCCCGGCCTACGAGCAGTACTTC
.	.	TRBV27	TRBJ2-3	CASSLNLGGPDTQYF	TGTGCCAGCAGTTTAAACCTCGGAGGCCCAGATACGCAGTATTTT
once	.	TRBV5-1	TRBJ2-4	CASSWVTAGLAKNIQYF	TGCGCCAGCAGCTGGGTGACAGCAGGTCTAGCCAAAAACATTCAGTACTTC
.	.	TRBV4-2	TRBJ2-3	CASSPSDRTTDTQYF	TGTGCCAGCAGCCCTTCGGACAGAACCACAGATACGCAGTATTTT
.	.	TRBV28	TRBJ2-5	CASSFSQGQETQYF	TGTGCCAGCAGTTTTTCTCAGGGGCAAGAGACCCAGTACTTC
.	.	TRBV5-6	TRBJ1-4	CASRSTANNEKLFF	TGTGCCAGCAGGTCGACAGCAAATAATGAAAAACTGTTTTTT
.	.	TRBV6-1	TRBJ2-7	CASSELTGTAYEQYF	TGTGCCAGCAGTGAACTAACAGGGACCGCCTACGAGCAGTACTTC
.	TRBD2	TRBV2	TRBJ2-2	CASSPKTSGGINTGELFF	TGTGCCAGCAGTCCTAAGACTAGCGGGGGAATTAACACCGGGGAGCTGTTTTTT
.	TRBD1	TRBV6-5	TRBJ2-1	CASRAGTGSGNEQFF	TGTGCCAGCAGAGCCGGGACAGGGTCGGGCAATGAGCAGTTCTTC
.	.	TRBV7-2	TRBJ1-3	CASREPGGLTRNTIYF	TGTGCCAGCAGGGAACCCGGGGGACTTACCCGAAACACCATATATTTT
.	TRBD1	TRBV5-8	TRBJ1-1	CASSPDRARVNTEAFF	TGTGCCAGCAGCCCGGACAGGGCCCGAGTGAACACTGAAGCTTTCTTT
.	TRBD2	TRBV29-1	TRBJ2-2	CSVPNQAGVTGELFF	TGCAGCGTACCCAATCAAGCGGGGGTGACCGGGGAGCTGTTTTTT
.	.	TRBV19	TRBJ1-2	CASSIGGVYTF	TGTGCCAGTAGTATAGGGGGAGTCTACACCTTC
.	TRBD1	TRBV5-3	TRBJ2-7	CARSRTGRPYEQYF	TGTGCCAGAAGCCGGACAGGCCGTCCCTACGAGCAGTACTTC
once	TRBD2	TRBV7-2	TRBJ2-1	CASSLAGEYNEQFF	TGTGCCAGCAGTCTAGCGGGGGAGTACAATGAGCAGTTCTTC
.	TRBD1	TRBV19	TRBJ1-2	CASSITGTGAGYTF	TGTGCCAGTAGTATTACCGGGACAGGGGCCGGCTACACCTTC
.	.	TRBV3-1/TRBV3-2	TRBJ2-1	CASSQDSSSYNEQFF	TGTGCCAGCAGCCAAGATAGCTCCTCCTACAATGAGCAGTTCTTC
.	TRBD2	TRBV6-4	TRBJ2-1	CASSDSSGVYNEQFF	TGTGCCAGCAGTGACAGTAGCGGGGTCTACAATGAGCAGTTCTTC
.	TRBD1	TRBV6-5	TRBJ1-6	CASSYSGQVNSPLHF	TGTGCCAGCAGCTATTCCGGACAGGTGAATTCACCCCTCCACTTT
.	TRBD1	TRBV15	TRBJ1-1	CATSRAGTANTEAFF	TGTGCCACCAGCAGAGCCGGGACAGCAAACACTGAAGCTTTCTTT
.	.	TRBV28	TRBJ2-1	CASSPRGQLSSYNEQFF	TGTGCCAGCTCCCCTCGGGGACAACTTAGCTCCTACAATGAGCAGTTCTTC
.	.	TRBV12-3/TRBV12-4	TRBJ1-6	CASSGRGPLHF	TGTGCCAGCAGTGGCCGTGGACCCCTCCACTTT
once	.	TRBV1	TRBJ2-5	CTSSQDQFSPEEDQETQYF	TGCACCAGCAGCCAAGATCAGTTTTCACCAGAAGAGGATCAAGAGACCCAGTACTTC
.	.	TRBV2	TRBJ2-3	CASSDLGQGTDTQYF	TGTGCCAGCAGTGATCTGGGGCAGGGCACAGATACGCAGTATTTT
.	.	TRBV27	TRBJ1-4	CASSYTGLGEKLFF	TGTGCCAGCAGTTACACAGGGTTAGGCGAAAAACTGTTTTTT
.	.	TRBV6-5	TRBJ1-2	CASSYSNWGLGGYTF	TGTGCCAGCAGTTACTCGAATTGGGGACTTGGCGGCTACACCTTC
.	TRBD1	TRBV28	TRBJ1-5	CASSPTGGALVVPQHF	TGTGCCAGCAGCCCTACAGGGGGAGCCCTTGTTGTACCCCAGCATTTT
.	.	TRBV28	TRBJ1-6	CASSLMDSHNSPLHF	TGTGCCAGCAGTTTAATGGACAGTCATAATTCACCCCTCCACTTT
.	TRBD2	TRBV24-1	TRBJ2-1	CATSDPGSGGAYEQFF	TGTGCCACCAGTGATCCCGGAAGCGGGGGGGCATATGAGCAGTTCTTC
.	TRBD2	TRBV30	TRBJ2-2	CACPKRGVNNGELFF	TGTGCCTGCCCGAAGCGGGGGGTTAATAACGGGGAGCTGTTTTTT
.	.	TRBV7-9	TRBJ1-1	CASSIWGDTEAFF	TGTGCCAGCAGCATATGGGGGGACACTGAAGCTTTCTTT
.	TRBD1	TRBV30	TRBJ1-5	CAWQTGESNQPQHF	TGTGCCTGGCAGACAGGGGAGAGCAATCAGCCCCAGCATTTT
.	.	TRBV7-6	TRBJ1-3	CASSKTQDSHSGNTIYF	TGTGCCAGCAGCAAAACCCAGGACAGTCATTCTGGAAACACCATATATTTT
.	.	TRBV5-1	TRBJ1-3	CASSLSPGGGNTIYF	TGCGCCAGCAGCTTGAGTCCGGGGGGTGGAAACACCATATATTTT